Described below is a single TCR beta chain sequence and its context. Its antigen remains unidentified. Clones were read by immunoSEQ multiplex PCR, and TCRdb kept only the in-frame ones, dropping some. The sample has about 980,000 clones, over 60% seen once; the top ten hold approximately 1.5%. The data were obtained in a study of shared clonotypes between healthy human individuals. The donors were all Caucasian adults (living in Nashville, Tennessee). The length of the CDR3 is 14 residues. Trimming shortened V by 3 bases and J by 2 bases, and 11 bases separated the two germline ends. Germline values: CDR1 SGHTA, CDR2 FQGNSA. General study findings and limits: Estimated clonotype richness was generally higher in naive than memory subsets. Large depth notwithstanding, sorted-subset sequencing proved incomplete by rarefaction. Sampling covered nothing but blood. Tissue TCR repertoires likely differ from those found in blood.

The TCR sequence derives from a young man in good health. The sample comprised memory CD4+ T cells sorted from blood. The subset here: CD45RA-negative fraction. This chain connects TRBV7-2 to TRBJ2-7; tentatively, D is TRBD1 (5 bases). Here the CDR3 reads CASSFTGSTYEQYF. The CDR3 coding sequence is TGTGCCAGCAGCTTCACAGGTTCAACCTACGAGCAGTACTTC. Using reference TRBV7-2 and TRBJ2-7 for the parts outside the CDR3, the full variable domain is GAGVSQSPSNKVTEKGKDVELRCDPISGHTALYWYRQSLGQGLEFLIYFQGNSAPDKSGLPSDRFSAERTGGSVSTLTIQRTQQEDSAVYLCASSFTGSTYEQYFGPGTRLTVT.